This is a list of T cell receptor beta chains from one sample in a study of blood T cells in healthy people across ages. One entry per CDR3 protein results from TCRdb running MiXCR on the 5' RACE reads. The data show 550,000 to 750,000 distinct CDR3 sequences, under 25% seen once. Material for sequencing was blood. The receptors here all came from a man between 65 and 80 years old in good health. Both conserved end residues are part of each CDR3. The D gene is left open where the match is weak. Clone size is shown for a subset of rows, as once, few, many or a class of expanded clone.

CDR3 DNA: TGTGCCAGCAGCCAACCGTCTGCAGGCAGCTATAATTCACCCCTCCACTTT
CDR3 protein: CASSQPSAGSYNSPLHF
clone size: NA
CDR3 length: 17
J gene: TRBJ1-6
D gene: NA
V gene: TRBV3-1

CDR3 DNA: TGCAGTGCTAGTCGACTTGGGAATAAAAGCAATCAGCCCCAGCATTTT
CDR3 protein: CSASRLGNKSNQPQHF
clone size: few
CDR3 length: 16
J gene: TRBJ1-5
D gene: NA
V gene: TRBV20-1

CDR3 DNA: TGCGCCAGCAGCCAACAGAGCGGGTATAGCTCCTACAATGAGCAGTTTTTC
CDR3 protein: CASSQQSGYSSYNEQFF
clone size: few
CDR3 length: 17
J gene: TRBJ2-1
D gene: NA
V gene: TRBV4-3

CDR3 DNA: TGTGCCACCGGGACTAGAATCGCAGATACGCAGTATTTT
CDR3 protein: CATGTRIADTQYF
clone size: NA
CDR3 length: 13
J gene: TRBJ2-3
D gene: TRBD2
V gene: TRBV12-3/TRBV12-4

CDR3 DNA: TGTGCCAGCAGTTACTCGATTCCGGGAGGTACCGTCGGCAACATTCAGTACTTC
CDR3 protein: CASSYSIPGGTVGNIQYF
clone size: many
CDR3 length: 18
J gene: TRBJ2-4
D gene: TRBD2
V gene: TRBV6-5

CDR3 DNA: TGTGCCAGCAGTTTTAGGGTTTCATACACCTACGAGCAGTACTTC
CDR3 protein: CASSFRVSYTYEQYF
clone size: NA
CDR3 length: 15
J gene: TRBJ2-7
D gene: NA
V gene: TRBV28

CDR3 DNA: TGCGCCAGCAGCCAAGATTGGGGGGGACTTGTTGGATTGGGCACAGATACGCAGCATTTT
CDR3 protein: CASSQDWGGLVGLGTDTQHF
clone size: NA
CDR3 length: 20
J gene: TRBJ1-5
D gene: NA
V gene: TRBV4-1

CDR3 DNA: TGTGCCAGCAGTAAACCGGGACTATCGGACGAGACCCAGTACTTC
CDR3 protein: CASSKPGLSDETQYF
clone size: few
CDR3 length: 15
J gene: TRBJ2-5
D gene: TRBD2
V gene: TRBV2

CDR3 DNA: TGTGCCAGCAGTTACTCGGCAGGGGATTACACTGAAGCTTTCTTT
CDR3 protein: CASSYSAGDYTEAFF
clone size: few
CDR3 length: 15
J gene: TRBJ1-1
D gene: NA
V gene: TRBV6-5

CDR3 DNA: TGTGCCAGCCGGTCTAGCGGCAGCAAAGGGGAGACCCAGTACTTC
CDR3 protein: CASRSSGSKGETQYF
clone size: few
CDR3 length: 15
J gene: TRBJ2-5
D gene: TRBD2
V gene: TRBV28

CDR3 DNA: TGCGCCAGCAGTGAGTCTAGCATCCAAGAGACCCAGTACTTC
CDR3 protein: CASSESSIQETQYF
clone size: few
CDR3 length: 14
J gene: TRBJ2-5
D gene: NA
V gene: TRBV10-2

CDR3 DNA: TGTGCCAGCTCACCTACGGACATAAACTATGGCTACACCTTC
CDR3 protein: CASSPTDINYGYTF
clone size: NA
CDR3 length: 14
J gene: TRBJ1-2
D gene: NA
V gene: TRBV18

CDR3 DNA: TGTGCCAGCGAACGCTCTAGCGGGAGCAACAATGAGCAGTTCTTC
CDR3 protein: CASERSSGSNNEQFF
clone size: few
CDR3 length: 15
J gene: TRBJ2-1
D gene: TRBD2
V gene: TRBV6-2/TRBV6-3

CDR3 DNA: TGCAGCGTTGACGGGACTAGCGGGAGTTCCTACAATGAGCAGTTCTTC
CDR3 protein: CSVDGTSGSSYNEQFF
clone size: few
CDR3 length: 16
J gene: TRBJ2-1
D gene: TRBD2
V gene: TRBV29-1

CDR3 DNA: TGCAGTGCCAGGGGACAGCGGGGAACCGGGGAGCTGTTTTTT
CDR3 protein: CSARGQRGTGELFF
clone size: many
CDR3 length: 14
J gene: TRBJ2-2
D gene: NA
V gene: TRBV20-1

CDR3 DNA: TGCAGTGGTGGACAGGGAGGAAACGAGCAGTACTTC
CDR3 protein: CSGGQGGNEQYF
clone size: few
CDR3 length: 12
J gene: TRBJ2-7
D gene: TRBD1
V gene: TRBV20-1

CDR3 DNA: TGTGCCAGCAGCCAGCTCCCCGGGGGGGCGAACACCGGGGAGCTGTTTTTT
CDR3 protein: CASSQLPGGANTGELFF
clone size: NA
CDR3 length: 17
J gene: TRBJ2-2
D gene: TRBD2
V gene: TRBV5-5

CDR3 DNA: TGCAGTGCCCGCTACAGCGGCGAAAGCTACGAGCAGTACTTC
CDR3 protein: CSARYSGESYEQYF
clone size: few
CDR3 length: 14
J gene: TRBJ2-7
D gene: NA
V gene: TRBV20-1

CDR3 DNA: TGCGCCAGCAGCCGAGAACCGGGGAACACAGATACGCAGTATTTT
CDR3 protein: CASSREPGNTDTQYF
clone size: NA
CDR3 length: 15
J gene: TRBJ2-3
D gene: NA
V gene: TRBV4-1

CDR3 DNA: TGTGCCAGCAGCTCCCACCGGCAGGGTAAAGACACAGATACGCAGTATTTT
CDR3 protein: CASSSHRQGKDTDTQYF
clone size: few
CDR3 length: 17
J gene: TRBJ2-3
D gene: NA
V gene: TRBV7-9

CDR3 DNA: TGTGCCAGCAGTTTTAAAGGCGGGTGGCAAGAGACCCAGTACTTC
CDR3 protein: CASSFKGGWQETQYF
clone size: NA
CDR3 length: 15
J gene: TRBJ2-5
D gene: NA
V gene: TRBV28

CDR3 DNA: TGTGCCAGCAGTTACGGGACAGAGAATCAGCCCCAGCATTTT
CDR3 protein: CASSYGTENQPQHF
clone size: NA
CDR3 length: 14
J gene: TRBJ1-5
D gene: TRBD1
V gene: TRBV6-2/TRBV6-3

CDR3 DNA: TGTGCCAGCAGTCTCGACAGGGGGCCCGAAAAACTGTTTTTT
CDR3 protein: CASSLDRGPEKLFF
clone size: many
CDR3 length: 14
J gene: TRBJ1-4
D gene: TRBD1
V gene: TRBV28

CDR3 DNA: TGTGCCAGCAGTCCAGGGGGCGTGAGACAGCCCCAGCATTTT
CDR3 protein: CASSPGGVRQPQHF
clone size: NA
CDR3 length: 14
J gene: TRBJ1-5
D gene: TRBD1
V gene: TRBV27

CDR3 DNA: TGCGCCAGCAGCTTGTTACCTATACAGGGGACGGGTTCACCCCTCCACTTT
CDR3 protein: CASSLLPIQGTGSPLHF
clone size: NA
CDR3 length: 17
J gene: TRBJ1-6
D gene: TRBD1
V gene: TRBV5-1

CDR3 DNA: TGCGCCAGCAGCTTTGAGGGGTCAAGTGAGCAGTTCTTC
CDR3 protein: CASSFEGSSEQFF
clone size: many
CDR3 length: 13
J gene: TRBJ2-1
D gene: NA
V gene: TRBV5-1

CDR3 DNA: TGTGCCAGCAGCTTAGTTCGCGGGACAGACACAGATACGCAGTATTTT
CDR3 protein: CASSLVRGTDTDTQYF
clone size: NA
CDR3 length: 16
J gene: TRBJ2-3
D gene: NA
V gene: TRBV7-2

CDR3 DNA: TGTGCCAGCAGTCGGGATAATCCAGGGTTCGAGGCCAAAAACATTCAGTACTTC
CDR3 protein: CASSRDNPGFEAKNIQYF
clone size: few
CDR3 length: 18
J gene: TRBJ2-4
D gene: NA
V gene: TRBV6-2/TRBV6-3

CDR3 DNA: TGTGCCAGCAGCCCTCTGGGTGGGAGCTGGTTGAACACTGAAGCTTTCTTT
CDR3 protein: CASSPLGGSWLNTEAFF
clone size: NA
CDR3 length: 17
J gene: TRBJ1-1
D gene: NA
V gene: TRBV3-1

CDR3 DNA: TGTGCCAGCAGCCAAGACGGGCGGGAAAACGAGCAGTACTTC
CDR3 protein: CASSQDGRENEQYF
clone size: NA
CDR3 length: 14
J gene: TRBJ2-7
D gene: NA
V gene: TRBV3-1

CDR3 DNA: TGTGCCAGCACAGACAGCACAGCTACGCAGTATTTT
CDR3 protein: CASTDSTATQYF
clone size: few
CDR3 length: 12
J gene: TRBJ2-3
D gene: NA
V gene: TRBV6-2/TRBV6-3

CDR3 DNA: TGTGCCAGTAGTACCATAACGATGAACACTGAAGCTTTCTTT
CDR3 protein: CASSTITMNTEAFF
clone size: once
CDR3 length: 14
J gene: TRBJ1-1
D gene: NA
V gene: TRBV19

CDR3 DNA: TGCAGTGTGGACCAGGGGGAGACCCAGTACTTC
CDR3 protein: CSVDQGETQYF
clone size: NA
CDR3 length: 11
J gene: TRBJ2-5
D gene: NA
V gene: TRBV20-1

CDR3 DNA: TGCAGCGGGGGACAGGGATTAAGTGGGGAGCTGTTTTTT
CDR3 protein: CSGGQGLSGELFF
clone size: NA
CDR3 length: 13
J gene: TRBJ2-2
D gene: TRBD1
V gene: TRBV29-1

CDR3 DNA: TGTGCCAGCTCACCGGGTACTGAAAAACTGTTTTTT
CDR3 protein: CASSPGTEKLFF
clone size: few
CDR3 length: 12
J gene: TRBJ1-4
D gene: NA
V gene: TRBV18

CDR3 DNA: TGCAGTGCTACGGGGGGTAACGGGAGGCCGGGCAATGAGCAGTTCTTC
CDR3 protein: CSATGGNGRPGNEQFF
clone size: few
CDR3 length: 16
J gene: TRBJ2-1
D gene: TRBD2
V gene: TRBV20-1

CDR3 DNA: TGTGCCATCAGTGACTCTCAGACCCAGTACTTC
CDR3 protein: CAISDSQTQYF
clone size: many
CDR3 length: 11
J gene: TRBJ2-5
D gene: NA
V gene: TRBV10-3

CDR3 DNA: TGCGCCAGCAGCCAAGGCTCGGGACAGAGCACAGATACGCAGTATTTT
CDR3 protein: CASSQGSGQSTDTQYF
clone size: few
CDR3 length: 16
J gene: TRBJ2-3
D gene: TRBD1
V gene: TRBV4-1

CDR3 DNA: TGTGCCATCAGTAAGGGACTAGCGGGGGCTGCCTACGAGCAGTACTTC
CDR3 protein: CAISKGLAGAAYEQYF
clone size: few
CDR3 length: 16
J gene: TRBJ2-7
D gene: TRBD2
V gene: TRBV10-3

CDR3 DNA: TGCGCCAGCAGCCAAGAACAGGCTAGCGGGGTGGGGACCCAGTACTTC
CDR3 protein: CASSQEQASGVGTQYF
clone size: NA
CDR3 length: 16
J gene: TRBJ2-5
D gene: TRBD2
V gene: TRBV4-3

CDR3 DNA: TGTGCCAGCAGCCAAAGGACAGAGCAGTTCTTC
CDR3 protein: CASSQRTEQFF
clone size: NA
CDR3 length: 11
J gene: TRBJ2-1
D gene: NA
V gene: TRBV7-2

CDR3 DNA: TGCAGTGCTAGTTCCGGGAGTACAGCCAAAAACATTCAGTACTTC
CDR3 protein: CSASSGSTAKNIQYF
clone size: NA
CDR3 length: 15
J gene: TRBJ2-4
D gene: NA
V gene: TRBV20-1

CDR3 DNA: TGTGCCAGCCGACTAGCGGGAAACTACGAGCAGTACTTC
CDR3 protein: CASRLAGNYEQYF
clone size: many
CDR3 length: 13
J gene: TRBJ2-7
D gene: TRBD2
V gene: TRBV7-8

CDR3 DNA: TGTGCCAGCAGTCGTGACAGGGCCCAAGAGACCCAGTACTTC
CDR3 protein: CASSRDRAQETQYF
clone size: many
CDR3 length: 14
J gene: TRBJ2-5
D gene: TRBD1
V gene: TRBV6-1

CDR3 DNA: TGCAGCGTGGCGGTCAGGGAAAAACCCTACGAGCAGTACTTC
CDR3 protein: CSVAVREKPYEQYF
clone size: many
CDR3 length: 14
J gene: TRBJ2-7
D gene: NA
V gene: TRBV29-1

CDR3 DNA: TGTGCCATCAGCCCCCACCTAGCCAAAAACATTCAGTACTTC
CDR3 protein: CAISPHLAKNIQYF
clone size: few
CDR3 length: 14
J gene: TRBJ2-4
D gene: NA
V gene: TRBV10-3

CDR3 DNA: TGTGCCAGCGGAGGGGACAGGGTGAGCGAGCAGTACTTC
CDR3 protein: CASGGDRVSEQYF
clone size: many
CDR3 length: 13
J gene: TRBJ2-7
D gene: TRBD1
V gene: TRBV2

CDR3 DNA: TGTGCCAGCAGCCAAGAGGGACAGGGGCGCCCCGGGGAGCTGTTTTTT
CDR3 protein: CASSQEGQGRPGELFF
clone size: NA
CDR3 length: 16
J gene: TRBJ2-2
D gene: TRBD1
V gene: TRBV14

CDR3 DNA: TGTGCCAGCAAAGTGGGAGGTAAGGATGAGCAGTTCTTC
CDR3 protein: CASKVGGKDEQFF
clone size: NA
CDR3 length: 13
J gene: TRBJ2-1
D gene: NA
V gene: TRBV28

CDR3 DNA: TGCAGTGCTATGGCGGGAGAGTCGTATGAGCAGTTCTTC
CDR3 protein: CSAMAGESYEQFF
clone size: NA
CDR3 length: 13
J gene: TRBJ2-1
D gene: TRBD2
V gene: TRBV20-1

CDR3 DNA: TGTGCCAGCAGCCCAGACGGGGCAGCAACTAATGAAAAACTGTTTTTT
CDR3 protein: CASSPDGAATNEKLFF
clone size: few
CDR3 length: 16
J gene: TRBJ1-4
D gene: NA
V gene: TRBV9

CDR3 DNA: TGTGCCAGCAGTTTAACACAGGGTTTGGGCTACACCTTC
CDR3 protein: CASSLTQGLGYTF
clone size: NA
CDR3 length: 13
J gene: TRBJ1-2
D gene: NA
V gene: TRBV12-3/TRBV12-4

CDR3 DNA: TGTGCCAGCAGAATTGGGACTAGCGTAGGAGAGCAGTTCTTC
CDR3 protein: CASRIGTSVGEQFF
clone size: NA
CDR3 length: 14
J gene: TRBJ2-1
D gene: TRBD2
V gene: TRBV12-3/TRBV12-4

CDR3 DNA: TGTGCCAGCAGCGTAGCCGGATACAGCAACAATGAGCAGTTCTTC
CDR3 protein: CASSVAGYSNNEQFF
clone size: NA
CDR3 length: 15
J gene: TRBJ2-1
D gene: NA
V gene: TRBV9

CDR3 DNA: TGCGCCAGCAGCAGCCGGGGACTAGAGCCTGAAGCTTTCTTT
CDR3 protein: CASSSRGLEPEAFF
clone size: NA
CDR3 length: 14
J gene: TRBJ1-1
D gene: NA
V gene: TRBV5-1